This T cell receptor (beta chain) emerged from a study of control samples from healthy donors and cancer patients. With V trimmed by 4 bases and J by 2 bases, 18 bases remained unmatched. The CDR3 has 20 amino acids. Germline CDR1 and CDR2: LGHDT and YNNKEL (reference sequence). Profiled with immunoSEQ multiplex PCR; TCRdb holds only in-frame clones, not every one. The profile shows tens of thousands of clones, roughly 90% of them singletons. Sequenced material: PBMCs. The receptor was derived from a woman aged 55-69 years with head and neck cancer. The chain has TRBV3-1 (or the pseudogene TRBV3-2) and TRBJ2-2; 8 positions match TRBD1. CDR3 coding DNA: TGTGCCAGCAGCCCACAATTTGGCAGGGGGCCACTCGCTAACACCGGGGAGCTGTTTTTT. It codes for CASSPQFGRGPLANTGELFF.